A selection of T cell receptor beta chains follows, all from one sample in a study of vaccination and CD4 T cells after COVID-19. Their antigens are not known. TCRdb re-derived calls from the PCR reads in MiXCR, one entry per CDR3 protein. The table shows some 21,000 distinct CDR3 sequences, with roughly 46% occurring only once. This material consisted of CD4+ T cells from blood, cultured in vitro, taken about 7 months after SARS-CoV-2 vaccination. The receptor set was obtained from a human donor who had recovered from COVID-19. The CDR3 runs from the conserved cysteine through the conserved F or W. The order of the fields is D gene, J gene, clone size, V gene, CDR3 protein, CDR3 DNA. D genes are given only for firm matches. Clone size appears in some rows only: once, few, many, or a class for an expanded clone.

D: TRBD1; J: TRBJ1-2; size: few; V: TRBV7-9; CDR3: CASSLEGASGYTF; DNA: TGTGCCAGCAGCTTAGAGGGGGCGAGCGGCTACACCTTC
D: TRBD2; J: TRBJ2-7; size: few; V: TRBV27; CDR3: CASSLSRLAGNYEQYF; DNA: TGTGCCAGCAGTTTATCCAGACTAGCGGGGAACTACGAGCAGTACTTC
D: .; J: TRBJ1-6; size: few; V: TRBV7-9; CDR3: CASSPIGNSPLHF; DNA: TGTGCCAGCAGCCCTATCGGGAATTCACCCCTCCACTTT
D: TRBD2; J: TRBJ2-7; size: .; V: TRBV6-1; CDR3: CASSGHWERGAPKRYEQYF; DNA: TGTGCCAGCAGTGGCCATTGGGAGCGGGGGGCTCCAAAACGCTACGAGCAGTACTTC
D: TRBD2; J: TRBJ2-1; size: .; V: TRBV6-1; CDR3: CASRGLAGASYNEQFF; DNA: TGTGCCAGCAGGGGACTAGCGGGGGCCTCCTACAATGAGCAGTTCTTC
D: TRBD1; J: TRBJ1-2; size: .; V: TRBV10-3; CDR3: CAISEPNRGIKRGYTF; DNA: TGTGCCATCAGTGAGCCGAACAGGGGGATAAAACGAGGCTACACCTTC
D: TRBD1; J: TRBJ2-3; size: .; V: TRBV10-3; CDR3: CAIREDRADTDTQYF; DNA: TGTGCCATCAGGGAAGACAGGGCCGACACAGATACGCAGTATTTT
D: TRBD2; J: TRBJ2-7; size: .; V: TRBV6-5; CDR3: CASSWDKTSGGYEQYF; DNA: TGTGCCAGCAGTTGGGACAAGACTAGCGGGGGCTACGAGCAGTACTTC
D: .; J: TRBJ1-1; size: .; V: TRBV27; CDR3: CASSLRGGAMNTEAFF; DNA: TGTGCCAGCAGTTTGCGTGGGGGGGCGATGAACACTGAAGCTTTCTTT
D: TRBD1; J: TRBJ2-5; size: .; V: TRBV5-1; CDR3: CASSMDRPIQETQYF; DNA: TGCGCCAGCAGCATGGACAGGCCTATTCAAGAGACCCAGTACTTC
D: TRBD2; J: TRBJ2-3; size: .; V: TRBV20-1; CDR3: CSARDRGSGSPDTQYF; DNA: TGCAGTGCTAGAGATCGTGGTAGCGGGTCTCCAGATACGCAGTATTTT
D: TRBD1; J: TRBJ1-5; size: .; V: TRBV4-1; CDR3: CASSQDRGLGQPQHF; DNA: TGCGCCAGCAGTCAGGACAGGGGGCTTGGTCAGCCCCAGCATTTT
D: .; J: TRBJ2-5; size: .; V: TRBV24-1; CDR3: CATSDARAGQETQYF; DNA: TGTGCCACCAGTGATGCCCGGGCCGGTCAAGAGACCCAGTACTTC
D: .; J: TRBJ2-2; size: .; V: TRBV10-3; CDR3: CATSETYNTGELFF; DNA: TGTGCCACCTCAGAAACATATAACACCGGGGAGCTGTTTTTT
D: .; J: TRBJ2-7; size: .; V: TRBV11-3; CDR3: CASTLGPGDYEQYF; DNA: TGTGCCAGCACCCTAGGTCCGGGGGACTACGAGCAGTACTTC
D: .; J: TRBJ2-6; size: .; V: TRBV6-1; CDR3: CASRGSGANVLTF; DNA: TGTGCCAGCAGGGGCTCTGGGGCCAACGTCCTGACTTTC
D: .; J: TRBJ2-7; size: .; V: TRBV10-3; CDR3: CAIRAVGNEQYF; DNA: TGTGCCATCAGGGCGGTAGGGAACGAGCAGTACTTC
D: TRBD2; J: TRBJ2-1; size: .; V: TRBV7-3; CDR3: CASSPGREGEQFF; DNA: TGTGCCAGCAGCCCCGGAAGGGAGGGTGAGCAGTTCTTC
D: .; J: TRBJ2-5; size: few; V: TRBV5-1; CDR3: CASSRGTEGETQYF; DNA: TGCGCCAGCAGCCGGGGGACAGAGGGGGAGACCCAGTACTTC
D: TRBD1; J: TRBJ1-2; size: few; V: TRBV7-2; CDR3: CASSPGQGYGYTF; DNA: TGTGCCAGCAGCCCTGGACAGGGGTATGGCTACACCTTC
D: .; J: TRBJ1-2; size: .; V: TRBV6-5; CDR3: CASSYSGTTRLGYTF; DNA: TGTGCCAGCAGTTACTCCGGGACAACCCGCCTTGGCTACACCTTC
D: .; J: TRBJ2-7; size: few; V: TRBV7-2; CDR3: CASSFLAQGEQYF; DNA: TGTGCCAGCAGCTTTTTAGCCCAGGGGGAGCAGTACTTC
D: TRBD2; J: TRBJ2-1; size: .; V: TRBV6-2/TRBV6-3; CDR3: CASMAGVGNEQFF; DNA: TGTGCCAGCATGGCGGGAGTGGGGAATGAGCAGTTCTTC
D: TRBD1; J: TRBJ1-6; size: .; V: TRBV27; CDR3: CASSPRQGRLGSPLHF; DNA: TGTGCCAGCAGTCCTCGACAGGGTCGCTTAGGTTCACCCCTCCACTTT
D: .; J: TRBJ2-3; size: .; V: TRBV20-1; CDR3: CSATSLEDTQYF; DNA: TGCAGTGCTACAAGCCTGGAGGATACGCAGTATTTT
D: .; J: TRBJ2-1; size: .; V: TRBV11-3; CDR3: CASSYSGGEQFF; DNA: TGTGCCAGCAGCTACTCTGGAGGTGAGCAGTTCTTC
D: .; J: TRBJ2-5; size: .; V: TRBV6-1; CDR3: CASSLPGRETQYF; DNA: TGTGCCAGCAGCCTCCCGGGCAGAGAGACCCAGTACTTC
D: .; J: TRBJ2-1; size: few; V: TRBV20-1; CDR3: CSAREASYGHNEQFF; DNA: TGCAGTGCTAGAGAGGCTAGCTATGGTCACAATGAGCAGTTCTTC
D: .; J: TRBJ2-2; size: .; V: TRBV7-2; CDR3: CASSSDANTGELFF; DNA: TGTGCCAGCAGCTCGGACGCGAACACCGGGGAGCTGTTTTTT
D: .; J: TRBJ1-1; size: .; V: TRBV5-4; CDR3: CASTLGGIKAEAFF; DNA: TGTGCCAGCACCCTGGGAGGTATTAAGGCTGAAGCTTTCTTT
D: TRBD1; J: TRBJ2-7; size: few; V: TRBV7-4; CDR3: CASSSLDRDYEQYF; DNA: TGTGCCAGCAGCTCACTCGACAGGGACTACGAGCAGTACTTC